These 17 T cell receptor beta chains were all obtained from the same sample, sequenced in a study of cytomegalovirus exposure and HLA in healthy donors. Researchers ran the PCR with 60 Vbeta and 13 Jbeta primers. Assay: immunoSEQ multiplex PCR; the TCRdb copy retains only in-frame clones and omits some. The table has approximately 74,000 clones, over 70% seen once. The sample was PBMCs. These receptors all come from a man in his 60s in good health and CMV-seropositive.

The CDR3 spells CASSLVSGTDTQYF. The CDR3 DNA sequence: TGTGCCAGCAGCTTAGTTTCTGGCACAGATACGCAGTATTTT. The chain is built from TRBV11-2 and TRBJ2-3; D not certain. Trimming removed 1 base at V and 1 base at J, with 6 bases between. The CDR3 covers 14 residues. Per the germline V gene, CDR1 is SGHAT and CDR2 is FQNNGV.

This rearrangement joins TRBV2 to TRBJ2-3; D not certain. The V gene lost 7 bases and the J gene lost 1 base, with 12 bases spanning the gap. The CDR3 has 14 residues. CDR1 and CDR2 from the germline V gene are SNHLY and FYNNEI. CDR3 residues: CASKWSLGTDTQYF. In DNA form, the CDR3 reads TGTGCCAGCAAATGGTCACTTGGCACAGATACGCAGTATTTT.

The V call is TRBV11-3, the J call TRBJ2-1, with a possible D match to TRBD2 (6 bases). The CDR3 extends over 18 amino acids. V dropped 1 base and J dropped 7 bases, with 23 bases sitting between them. Germline assignment: CDR1 SGHNT and CDR2 YENEEA. The CDR3 reads CASSLAGVTPTMENEQFF. CDR3 nucleotides: TGTGCCAGCAGCTTAGCGGGAGTAACCCCTACAATGGAGAATGAGCAGTTCTTC.

This clone appeared a few times. CDR3 nucleotides: TGCGCCAGCAGTGATCCGGGAGGGCCTTCGAACACCGGGGAGCTGTTTTTT. It is translated as CASSDPGGPSNTGELFF. The gene calls are TRBV10-2 and TRBJ2-2, with 8 bases identical to TRBD2. Trimming took 3 bases from V and 0 from J; bases not matched to a gene: 6. Germline values: CDR1 WSHSY, CDR2 SAAADI. The CDR3 contains 17 residues.

The chain couples TRBV6-1 to TRBJ1-2; 7 nucleotides agree with TRBD1. With 3 bases clipped from V and 4 bases from J, the junction kept 2 bases outside the gene matches. This CDR3 contains 13 residues. From germline, CDR1 is MNHNS and CDR2 SASEGT. For the CDR3, the DNA is TGTGCCAGCAGTGAGACAGGGACCTATGGCTACACCTTC. Translation: CASSETGTYGYTF.

The chain links TRBV7-9 to TRBJ2-7; 8 bases map to TRBD2. The CDR3 has 15 residues. V trimming: 4 bases; J trimming: 4 bases; junction bases outside the gene matches: 9. Germline CDR1 and CDR2: SEHNR and FQNEAQ (reference sequence). CDR3 in amino acids: CASSSPAGAKYEQYF. CDR3 nucleotides: TGTGCCAGCAGCTCCCCAGCGGGAGCGAAGTACGAGCAGTACTTC.

This clone showed up just once. J is TRBJ1-1 and V is TRBV11-3; tentative D call: TRBD1 (6 bases). Germline V gene lookup returns CDR1 SGHNT and CDR2 YENEEA. Between the trimmed V and J ends, which lost 2 bases and 12 bases, there was a span of 16 bases. CDR3 length: 13 residues. The CDR3 region is CASSLWEGENTFF. For the CDR3, the DNA is TGTGCCAGCAGCTTATGGGAGGGGGAGAACACTTTCTTT.

The rearrangement links TRBV5-1 to TRBJ2-3; 12 positions agree with TRBD2. V lost 4 bases to trimming and J lost 6 bases; unmatched junction nucleotides: 9. Germline CDR1 is SGHRS and CDR2 is YFSETQ. The CDR3 runs 16 residues. CDR3 region: CASSPQTSGGLDTQYF. In DNA, the CDR3 is TGCGCCAGCAGCCCCCAGACTAGCGGGGGACTTGATACGCAGTATTTT.

The CDR3 sequence: CASSQIQEDYNEQFF. CDR3 DNA sequence: TGTGCCAGCAGCCAGATACAGGAAGACTACAATGAGCAGTTCTTC. The chain combines TRBV4-2 with TRBJ2-1, with D perhaps matching TRBD1 (5 bases). V lost 3 bases and J lost 3, with 12 bases in between. The CDR3 has 15 amino acids. The germline gives CDR1 LGHNA, CDR2 YNFKEQ.

CDR3 amino acids: CASSGKGGVSYNEQFF. The CDR3 DNA reads as TGTGCCAGTAGTGGAAAGGGAGGGGTCTCCTACAATGAGCAGTTCTTC. The chain joins TRBV19 to TRBJ2-1; 7 positions agree with TRBD2. The ends lost 5 bases at V and 0 bases at J; junction bases unmatched: 7. The CDR3 extends over 16 amino acids. The V gene's germline CDR1 is LNHDA and CDR2 SQIVND (reference sequence). Full variable domain (remainder filled in from reference TRBV19 and TRBJ2-1): DGGITQSPKYLFRKEGQNVTLSCEQNLNHDAMYWYRQDPGQGLRLIYYSQIVNDFQKGDIAEGYSVSREKKESFPLTVTSAQKNPTAFYLCASSGKGGVSYNEQFFGPGTRLTVL.

The chain combines TRBV18 with TRBJ2-7; possibly TRBD1 for D (5 bases). The CDR3 totals 14 residues. V lost 5 bases and J 1 base, leaving 12 bases between the germline ends. The germline V gene encodes CDR1 KGHSH and CDR2 LQKENI. The CDR3 is CASSAGFGSYEQYF. CDR3 DNA: TGTGCCAGCTCAGCAGGGTTCGGGTCCTACGAGCAGTACTTC.

The chain links TRBV7-9 to TRBJ2-3; 13 bases are shared with TRBD2. The CDR3 is 16 residues long. Trimming removed 1 base from V and 4 bases from J; junction bases left unmatched: 2. CDR1 is SEHNR, CDR2 FQNEAQ, per germline (reference sequence). This CDR3 reads CASSLGTSGRADTQYF. The CDR3 nucleotides are TGTGCCAGCAGCTTAGGGACTAGCGGGAGAGCAGATACGCAGTATTTT.

The chain has TRBV10-1 and TRBJ2-3; 9 nucleotides align to TRBD2. The V segment lost 4 bases and the J segment 5 bases; nucleotides outside the gene matches: 7. Germline values: CDR1 WNHNN, CDR2 SYGVQD (reference sequence). This CDR3 contains 15 residues. This CDR3 is CASSVGGGGQDTQYF. The DNA for the CDR3 is TGCGCCAGCAGTGTCGGCGGGGGGGGCCAAGATACGCAGTATTTT.

A note on this clone: The germline gene is not matched at one end of the junction; a read error may be the cause. The chain carries TRBV28 and TRBJ2-1, with D possibly matching TRBD2 (6 bases). The germline V gene has CDR1 MDHEN and CDR2 SYDVKM. The CDR3 totals 12 residues. As DNA, the CDR3 is TGTGCCAGCGGATTACCGGGACTCCCGGTTCTCTTC. It codes for CASGLPGLPVLF.

The chain uses TRBV5-5 and TRBJ1-2, with TRBD1 matching 8 bases. The CDR3 runs 16 residues. V shed 4 bases and J 3 bases; nucleotides not matched to a gene: 11. The V gene's germline CDR1 is SGHKS and CDR2 YYEKEE (reference sequence). The CDR3 spells CASSKDRADADYGYTF. The CDR3 DNA reads TGTGCCAGCAGCAAGGACAGGGCAGACGCTGACTATGGCTACACCTTC.

This clone counts as medium-sized. This rearrangement joins TRBV25-1 to TRBJ1-1; TRBD1 matches at 7 bases. This CDR3 contains 14 residues. The V segment lost 8 bases and the J segment 2 bases; nucleotides outside the gene matches: 8. Looked up from germline, CDR1 is MGHDK and CDR2 is SYGVNS. The DNA of the CDR3 is TGTGCCAGCGGTAAGAGACAGGGTAACACTGAAGCTTTCTTT. The encoded protein is CASGKRQGNTEAFF.

This clone was counted a single time. The V gene is TRBV7-9, the J gene TRBJ2-1; 10 nucleotides agree with TRBD1. This CDR3 region has 15 residues. CDR1 is SEHNR, CDR2 FQNEAQ, per germline (reference sequence). After removal of 7 bases from V and 4 bases from J, the junction contained 7 bases not matched to a gene. CDR3 protein: CASTPRDRGYNEQFF. The CDR3 DNA reads TGTGCCAGCACACCCCGGGACAGGGGATACAATGAGCAGTTCTTC.